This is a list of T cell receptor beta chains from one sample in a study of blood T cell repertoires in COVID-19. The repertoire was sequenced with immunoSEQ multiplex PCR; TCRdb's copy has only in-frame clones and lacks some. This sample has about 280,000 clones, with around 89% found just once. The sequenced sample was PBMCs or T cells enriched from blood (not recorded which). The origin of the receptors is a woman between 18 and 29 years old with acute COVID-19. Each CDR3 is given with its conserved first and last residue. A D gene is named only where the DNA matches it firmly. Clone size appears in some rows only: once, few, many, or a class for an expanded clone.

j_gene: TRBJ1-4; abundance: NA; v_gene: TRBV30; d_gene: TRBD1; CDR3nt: TGTGCCTGGAGGAGGACAGGGGATGAAAAACTGTTTTTT; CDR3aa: CAWRRTGDEKLFF
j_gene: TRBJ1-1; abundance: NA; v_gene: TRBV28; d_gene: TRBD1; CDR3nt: TGTGCCAGCAAACCAGGGGGACTGAACACTGAAGCTTTCTTT; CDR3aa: CASKPGGLNTEAFF
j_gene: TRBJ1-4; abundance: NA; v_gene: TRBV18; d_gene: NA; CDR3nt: TGTGCCAGCTCACCATTGCAGGGCGCTAATGAAAAACTGTTTTTT; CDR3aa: CASSPLQGANEKLFF
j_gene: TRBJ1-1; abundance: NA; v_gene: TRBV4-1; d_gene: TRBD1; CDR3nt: TGCGCCAGCAGCCAACCTTGGACAGGGGGCACTGAAGCTTTCTTT; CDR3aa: CASSQPWTGGTEAFF
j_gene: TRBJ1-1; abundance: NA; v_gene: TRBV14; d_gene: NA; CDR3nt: TGTGCCAGCAGCCAAGATAGTCGGCTGCGACAGCTTAACACTGAAGCTTTCTTT; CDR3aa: CASSQDSRLRQLNTEAFF
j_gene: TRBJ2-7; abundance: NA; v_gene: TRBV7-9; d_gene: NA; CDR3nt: TGTGCCAGCAGCTTAGCGCCTTTGGGAGATGGGAGCTACGAGCAGTACTTC; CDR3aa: CASSLAPLGDGSYEQYF
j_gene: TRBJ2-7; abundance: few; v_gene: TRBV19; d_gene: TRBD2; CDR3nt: TGTGCCAGTAGCCTTAGCGGGAGGCTCTACGAGCAGTACTTC; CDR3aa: CASSLSGRLYEQYF
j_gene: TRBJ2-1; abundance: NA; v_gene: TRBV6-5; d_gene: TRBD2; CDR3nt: TGTGCCAGCACCATTCTAGCGGGAGGGAATGAGCAGTTCTTC; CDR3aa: CASTILAGGNEQFF
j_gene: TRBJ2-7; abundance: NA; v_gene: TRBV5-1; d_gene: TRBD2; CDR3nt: TGCGCCAGCAGCTTGATCAGCGGGAGAAGAGGGGAGCAGTACTTC; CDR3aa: CASSLISGRRGEQYF
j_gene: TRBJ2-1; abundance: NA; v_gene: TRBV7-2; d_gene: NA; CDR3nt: TGTGCCAGCAGCTTGGGTAGCGGCAATGAGCAGTTCTTC; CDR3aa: CASSLGSGNEQFF
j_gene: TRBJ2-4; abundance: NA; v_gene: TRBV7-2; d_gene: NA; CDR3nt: TGTGCCAGCAGCTTAGTCGGAAACATTCAGTACTTC; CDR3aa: CASSLVGNIQYF
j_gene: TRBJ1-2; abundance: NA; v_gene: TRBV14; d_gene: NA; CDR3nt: TGTGCCAGCAGTCGTGTTGCTAACTATGGCTACACCTTC; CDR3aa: CASSRVANYGYTF
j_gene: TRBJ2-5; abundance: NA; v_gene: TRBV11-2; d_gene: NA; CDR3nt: TGTGCCAGCAGCCACAGTCCCACTGGTGGGAGGGAGACCCAGTACTTC; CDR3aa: CASSHSPTGGRETQYF
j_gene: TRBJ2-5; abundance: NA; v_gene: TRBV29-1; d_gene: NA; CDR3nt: TGCAGCGTTGCGGGGGAGACCCAGTACTTC; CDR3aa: CSVAGETQYF
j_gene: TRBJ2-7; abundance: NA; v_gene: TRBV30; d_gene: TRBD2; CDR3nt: TGTGCCTGGAGTACTGGACTAGCGGGCTACGAGCAGTACTTC; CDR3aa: CAWSTGLAGYEQYF
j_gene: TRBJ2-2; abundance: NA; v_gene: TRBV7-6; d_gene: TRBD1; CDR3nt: TGTGCCAGCAGCGGGCGGACAGGGCCCGGCGGGGAGCTGTTTTTT; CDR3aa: CASSGRTGPGGELFF
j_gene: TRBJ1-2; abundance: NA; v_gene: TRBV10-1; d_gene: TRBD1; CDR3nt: TGCGCCAGCACGACAGGGTATGGCTACACCTTC; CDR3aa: CASTTGYGYTF
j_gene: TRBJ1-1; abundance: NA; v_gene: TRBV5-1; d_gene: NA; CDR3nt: TGCGCCAGCAGCTTGGTAGCGAACACTGAAGCTTTCTTT; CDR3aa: CASSLVANTEAFF
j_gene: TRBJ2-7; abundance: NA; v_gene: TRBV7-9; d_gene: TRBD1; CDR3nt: TGTGCCAGCAGCCCGGGACAGGGTCTCTACGAGCAGTACTTC; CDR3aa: CASSPGQGLYEQYF
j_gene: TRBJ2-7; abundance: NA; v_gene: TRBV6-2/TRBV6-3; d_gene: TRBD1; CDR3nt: TGTGCCAGCAGCACCGGGACAGGGGGCTACGAGCAGTACTTC; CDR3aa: CASSTGTGGYEQYF
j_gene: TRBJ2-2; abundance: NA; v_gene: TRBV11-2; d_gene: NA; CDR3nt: TGTGCCAGCAGCTCAGCAGGGTCCGGGGAGCTGTTTTTT; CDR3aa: CASSSAGSGELFF
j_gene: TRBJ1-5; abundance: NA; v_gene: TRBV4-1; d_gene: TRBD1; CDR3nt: TGCGCCAGCAGCCACACAGGGGGCGTTCAGCCCCAGCATTTT; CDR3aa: CASSHTGGVQPQHF
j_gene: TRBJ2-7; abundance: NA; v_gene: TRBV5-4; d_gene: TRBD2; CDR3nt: TGTGCCAGCAGCATATCGGGACTAGGCTACGAGCAGTACTTC; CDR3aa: CASSISGLGYEQYF
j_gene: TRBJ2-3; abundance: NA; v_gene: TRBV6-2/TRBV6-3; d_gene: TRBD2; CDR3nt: TGTGCCAGCAGTTACGGCCGCGGACTAGCGGGAAGTGATACGCAGTATTTT; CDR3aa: CASSYGRGLAGSDTQYF
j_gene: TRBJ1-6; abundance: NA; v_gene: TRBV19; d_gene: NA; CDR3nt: TGTGCCAGCACTACAGGGAAAGCTTCACCCCTCCACTTT; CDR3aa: CASTTGKASPLHF
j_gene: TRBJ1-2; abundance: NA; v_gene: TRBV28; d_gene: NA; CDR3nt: TGTGCCAGCAGTTTACCGAATTTCTGGACAGACGGCTACACCTTC; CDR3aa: CASSLPNFWTDGYTF
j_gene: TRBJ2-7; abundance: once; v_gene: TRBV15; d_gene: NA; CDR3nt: TGTGCCACCAGCAGACCAGGAGCCGGGAGTTACGAGCAGTACTTC; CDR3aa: CATSRPGAGSYEQYF
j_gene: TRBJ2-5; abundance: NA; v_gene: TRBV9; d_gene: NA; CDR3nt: TGTGCCAGCAGCGTAGGTGCAGTCCAAGAGACCCAGTACTTC; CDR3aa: CASSVGAVQETQYF
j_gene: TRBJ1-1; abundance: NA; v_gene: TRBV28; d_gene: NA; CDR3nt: TGTGCCAGCAGTTGGGGCGGACTGAACACTGAAGCTTTCTTT; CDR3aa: CASSWGGLNTEAFF
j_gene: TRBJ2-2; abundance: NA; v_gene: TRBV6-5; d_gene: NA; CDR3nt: TGTGCCAGCAGTTACTCTAATAGGGGCACCGGGGAGCTGTTTTTT; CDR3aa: CASSYSNRGTGELFF
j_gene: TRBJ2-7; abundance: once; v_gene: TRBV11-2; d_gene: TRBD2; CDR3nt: TGTGCCAGCAGCCAGCGGGACTCGGCGGGACGCGAGCAGTACTTC; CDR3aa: CASSQRDSAGREQYF
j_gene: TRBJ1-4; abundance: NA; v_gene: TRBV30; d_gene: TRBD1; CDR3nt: TGTGCCTGGAGAGAACAGGGGAAGGGTGAAAAACTGTTTTTT; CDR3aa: CAWREQGKGEKLFF
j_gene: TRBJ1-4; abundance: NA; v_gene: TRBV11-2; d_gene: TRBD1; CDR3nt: TGTGCCAGCAGCTCCCCGACAGGGCTAACTGAAAAACTGTTTTTT; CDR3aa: CASSSPTGLTEKLFF
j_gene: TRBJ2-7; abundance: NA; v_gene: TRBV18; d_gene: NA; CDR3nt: TGTGCCAGCTCACCACCGTGGGGAGGTGGCGGGGACTACGAGCAGTACTTC; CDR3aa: CASSPPWGGGGDYEQYF
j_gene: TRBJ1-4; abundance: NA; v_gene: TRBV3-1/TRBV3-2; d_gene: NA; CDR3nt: TGTGCCAGCAGCCAAGATCCCGAGGACTATAATGAAAAACTGTTTTTT; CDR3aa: CASSQDPEDYNEKLFF
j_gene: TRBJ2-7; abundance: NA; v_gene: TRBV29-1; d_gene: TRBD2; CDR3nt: TGCAGCGTAAAACTAGCGGGAGTGTGGTACGAGCAGTACTTC; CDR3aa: CSVKLAGVWYEQYF